This is a list of T cell receptor beta chains from one sample in a study of immune evolution from preneoplasia to lung adenocarcinoma. Generated by immunoSEQ multiplex PCR, the TCRdb table keeps only in-frame clones and is missing some. The sample records roughly 10,000 clones, roughly three quarters being singletons. Sequences were obtained from FFPE normal lung tissue adjacent to the tumor. Source of these receptors: a person between 55 and 69 years old with lung adenocarcinoma. Some clones in this sample may be carry-over from other donors' samples. CDR3s include the opening cysteine and the closing phenylalanine or tryptophan. Size is stated for part of the rows, as once, few or many counts, or as a class when the clone is expanded.

v_gene	j_gene	abundance	len	CDR3aa
TRBV7-9	TRBJ2-1	-	18	CASSLVVGSGGTYNEQFF
TRBV11-2	TRBJ2-7	-	16	CASSLNNGQGADEQYF
TRBV4-2	TRBJ1-5	-	15	CASSQVPQGNQPQHF
TRBV4-2	TRBJ1-2	-	18	CASSQDRSVSGGPYGYTF
TRBV9	TRBJ2-7	-	14	CASSAGTFSYEQYF
TRBV9	TRBJ2-2	-	16	CASSLRGDSSIGELFF
TRBV27	TRBJ2-5	-	17	CASSPFAGRGSQETQYF
TRBV29-1	TRBJ1-2	-	15	CSGRSTGDPGRGYTF
TRBV28	TRBJ2-3	once	13	CASIGQSPDTQYF
TRBV6-4	TRBJ2-2	-	15	CASSAGDRDTGELFF
TRBV19	TRBJ2-2	-	14	CATGQRQITGELFF
TRBV4-2	TRBJ2-4	-	15	CASSPLLAGRNIQYF
TRBV4-2	TRBJ1-4	-	15	CASSLNLATNEKLFF
TRBV7-9	TRBJ1-5	few	16	CASSRSVGDKSGPQHF
TRBV18	TRBJ1-5	-	14	CASSPYRDNQPQHF
TRBV5-1	TRBJ2-1	-	16	CASSTPLETFYNEQFF
TRBV18	TRBJ2-1	once	16	CASSPLPGQGYNEQFF